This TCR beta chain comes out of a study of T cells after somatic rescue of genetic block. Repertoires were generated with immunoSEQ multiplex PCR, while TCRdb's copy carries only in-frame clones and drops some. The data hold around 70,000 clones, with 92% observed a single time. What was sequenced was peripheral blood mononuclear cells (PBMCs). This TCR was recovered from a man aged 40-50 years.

CDR3 amino acids: CASSATKGRYYGYTF. The CDR3 DNA is TGTGCCAGCTCCGCGACCAAGGGGAGATACTATGGCTACACCTTC. The chain has TRBV18 and TRBJ1-2; a possible D gene is TRBD1 (5 bases). There are 15 residues in the CDR3. Trimming stripped 6 bases from V and 3 bases from J, with 17 bases between. Germline V gene data show CDR1 as KGHSH and CDR2 as LQKENI.